Shown below are 8 T cell receptor beta chains from a single sample sequenced in a study of blood T cell repertoires in COVID-19. Assay used: immunoSEQ multiplex PCR; TCRdb lists only in-frame clones, some missing. This table holds 150,000 to 200,000 clones, roughly 85% found once. Sequenced: peripheral blood. The receptors originated from a human donor with acute or convalescent COVID-19. The donor label of this sample is uncertain.

This sequence joins TRBV5-4 and TRBJ1-4; possible D gene TRBD1, 6 bases. Germline assignment: CDR1 SGHNT and CDR2 YYREEE (reference sequence). The CDR3 consists of 15 residues. Trimming left V 5 bases short and J 3 bases short, with 14 bases between. CDR3 protein: CASRQGGIANEKLFF. CDR3 DNA sequence: TGTGCCAGCAGACAAGGGGGTATTGCTAATGAAAAACTGTTTTTT.

The chain is built from TRBV19 and TRBJ2-1, with 7 bases matching TRBD2. V shed 1 base and J 6 bases; nucleotides not matched to a gene: 6. This CDR3 region has 15 residues. The germline V gene has CDR1 LNHDA and CDR2 SQIVND (reference sequence). The CDR3 spells CASSIGRGGANEQFF. The CDR3 coding sequence is TGTGCCAGTAGTATAGGTCGGGGAGGGGCCAATGAGCAGTTCTTC.

A single count supports this clone. This chain uses TRBV7-3 with TRBJ1-2; D is uncertain. Germline loops: CDR1 SGHTA, CDR2 FQGTGA. Trimming pared 5 bases from V and 5 bases from J, leaving 15 bases between. The CDR3 length is 14 residues. This CDR3 reads CASSREVGLYGYTF. The CDR3 nucleotides are TGTGCCAGCAGCCGTGAGGTGGGTTTATATGGCTACACCTTC.

CDR3 sequence reads: CASSHTVRAEAFF. Here the CDR3 DNA reads TGTGCCAGCAGCCATACAGTAAGAGCTGAAGCTTTCTTT. This chain joins TRBV3-1 (or the pseudogene TRBV3-2) and TRBJ1-1; D is ambiguous. The CDR3 is made up of 13 amino acids. Trimming took 3 bases from V and 6 from J, leaving 11 bases between them. The germline CDR1 and CDR2 sequences are LGHDT and YNNKEL (reference sequence).

V gene TRBV29-1 combines with J gene TRBJ2-3; D may be TRBD1 (5 bases). CDR3 size: 17 residues. Deletions cut 7 bases from V and 1 base from J, with 24 bases between. Germline CDR1 SQVTM, CDR2 ANQGSEA. For the CDR3, the DNA is TGCAGCGCATCAGGGTTCAGCGAATCGCCTGGCACAGATACGCAGTATTTT. As protein: CSASGFSESPGTDTQYF.

V and J are TRBV5-4 and TRBJ2-1, with 7 bases fitting TRBD2. This CDR3 contains 16 residues. The trim removed 0 bases at V and 4 bases at J, leaving 7 bases unmatched. Germline V lookup: CDR1 SGHNT, CDR2 YYREEE (reference sequence). The CDR3 DNA reads TGTGCCAGCAGCTTGGCCCCGACTAGCAGGTACAATGAGCAGTTCTTC. Encoded protein: CASSLAPTSRYNEQFF. Supplemented by reference TRBV5-4 and TRBJ2-1, the full variable domain reads ETGVTQSPTHLIKTRGQQVTLRCSSQSGHNTVSWYQQALGQGPQFIFQYYREEENGRGNFPPRFSGLQFPNYSSELNVNALELDDSALYLCASSLAPTSRYNEQFFGPGTRLTVL.

V usage is TRBV11-1 and J usage is TRBJ2-2, with D possibly TRBD1 on 5 matching bases. CDR1 SGHAT and CDR2 FQDESV come from the germline V gene (reference sequence). The V end lost 1 base, the J end lost 5 bases, and 11 bases lay between the germline ends. The CDR3 consists of 15 residues. CDR3 in amino acids: CASSLEAGKTGELFF. In DNA, the CDR3 is TGTGCCAGCAGCTTAGAGGCAGGGAAAACCGGGGAGCTGTTTTTT.

The rearrangement links TRBV18 to TRBJ2-5; 7 positions match TRBD2. V shed 0 bases, J shed 5 bases, and the junction held 3 bases outside the gene matches. From germline, CDR1 is KGHSH and CDR2 LQKENI. The CDR3 is 14 amino acids. Here the CDR3 reads CASSPPGRAETQYF. The DNA of the CDR3 is TGTGCCAGCTCACCACCGGGGAGGGCGGAGACCCAGTACTTC.